This T cell receptor (beta chain) was sequenced in a study of shared clonotypes between healthy human individuals. Findings of the study overall: The low donor count limited represented genetic and exposure-history diversity.

Naive CD8 cells were CD45RO-negative, positively selected for CCR7, excluding terminally differentiated effector memory CD45RA+ cells. V gave up 5 bases and J gave up 1 base, with 17 bases separating them. Germline-derived CDR1 and CDR2 are SEHNR and FQNEAQ (reference sequence). The CDR3 covers 17 residues. In regard to this clone: What it binds is unknown.

The protocol was immunoSEQ multiplex PCR, while the TCRdb copy is restricted to in-frame clones and leaves out a portion. Of over 750,000 clones in the sample, roughly 96% were seen once. The sequence derives from a man aged 25 to 40 in good health. The rearrangement links TRBV7-9 to TRBJ2-2; D is perhaps TRBD1 (6 bases). The specimen was naive CD8+ T cells sorted from blood. CDR3 DNA: TGTGCCAGCAGCCCCCCCGTTCAGGGGAAGAACACCGGGGAGCTGTTTTTT. It is translated as CASSPPVQGKNTGELFF.